This T cell receptor (beta chain) is from a study of blood T cell repertoires in COVID-19. Study details: PBMCs, B-cell-depleted T cells, or T cells provided the cDNA or gDNA that made up the material.

This clone is medium-sized within its sample. The table came from immunoSEQ multiplex PCR; TCRdb's copy has only in-frame clones and leaves some out. The sample has about 100,000 clones, roughly 80% seen once. The V gene end was trimmed by 3 bases and the J gene end by 4 bases; junction bases not matched to a gene: 9. Germline assignment: CDR1 KGHSH and CDR2 LQKENI. The CDR3 loop spans 16 amino acids. The chain uses TRBV18 and TRBJ2-7; 10 bases match TRBD1. The sequenced material came from peripheral blood. This receptor was obtained from a man between 65 and 85 years old with active or convalescent COVID-19. The CDR3 bases are TGTGCCAGCTCACCTGCCGGGACAGGGGTTTTGTACGAGCAGTACTTC. Amino acid sequence: CASSPAGTGVLYEQYF. Variable domain in full (rest from reference TRBV18 and TRBJ2-7): NAGVMQNPRHLVRRRGQEARLRCSPMKGHSHVYWYRQLPEEGLKFMVYLQKENIIDESGMPKERFSAEFPKEGPSILRIQQVVRGDSAAYFCASSPAGTGVLYEQYFGPGTRLTVT.